Below are 30 T cell receptor beta chains sequenced from a single sample in a study of blood T cell repertoires in COVID-19. The assay was immunoSEQ multiplex PCR, and TCRdb's table has in-frame clones only and misses some. This sample has roughly 160,000 clones; approximately 91% occur once, and the top ten carry roughly 5.3%. Sequenced material: peripheral blood. These receptors all stem from a young man with COVID-19, enrolled during active disease.

Written as DNA, the CDR3 is TGTGCCAGCAGCTTAGCGGGCGGGAGCACAGGCGAGCAGTACTTC. This translates into CASSLAGGSTGEQYF. This chain joins TRBV7-9 and TRBJ2-7, with 7 bases matching TRBD2. This CDR3 is 15 amino acids long. Germline loops: CDR1 SEHNR, CDR2 FQNEAQ (reference sequence). V lost 0 bases, J lost 6 bases, and 8 bases stayed unmatched.

The rearrangement links TRBV28 to TRBJ2-7; D may be TRBD1 (6 bases). From germline, CDR1 is MDHEN and CDR2 SYDVKM. The CDR3 totals 15 residues. V was trimmed by 5 bases and J by 2 bases, leaving 16 bases between them. CDR3 bases: TGTGCCAGCAGTAAATATGGACAGCATCCCTACGAGCAGTACTTC. Its protein is CASSKYGQHPYEQYF.

The sample holds a few counts of this clone. The chain recombines TRBV4-3 with TRBJ2-2; 8 bases fit TRBD1. Looked up from germline, CDR1 is LGHNA and CDR2 is YSLEER. CDR3 length: 16 residues. Germline trimming cut 4 bases from V and 0 bases from J; bases unmatched to any gene: 4. The CDR3 DNA follows: TGCGCCAGCAGCCCTAAGGACAGGGCGAACACCGGGGAGCTGTTTTTT. Protein sequence: CASSPKDRANTGELFF.

This sequence joins TRBV12-3 or TRBV12-4 and TRBJ2-7; 9 positions agree with TRBD2. V dropped 6 bases and J dropped 6; count of bases not matched to a gene: 6. This CDR3 region has 13 residues. The CDR3 loop reads CASSPGTSSEQYF. The CDR3 DNA sequence: TGTGCCAGCAGCCCTGGGACTAGCTCCGAGCAGTACTTC.

V is TRBV29-1 and J is TRBJ1-2; weak D call: TRBD1 (5 bases). This CDR3 spans 16 amino acids. Germline V CDR1 and CDR2: SQVTM, ANQGSEA. In DNA, the CDR3 is TGCGGACTTAAAATCTCGTGGGGGGGAAATAACTATGGCTACACCTTC. Translated: CGLKISWGGNNYGYTF.

The chain has TRBV28 and TRBJ2-7; maybe TRBD2 (6 bases). The CDR3 spans 17 residues. V lost 6 bases and J lost 3, with 24 bases in between. CDR1 and CDR2 from the germline V gene are MDHEN and SYDVKM. CDR3 sequence: CASSSLHVNRGGYEQYF. In DNA, the CDR3 is TGTGCCAGCAGCTCCCTCCACGTTAATAGGGGAGGCTACGAGCAGTACTTC. Together with reference TRBV28 and TRBJ2-7, the CDR3 gives the full variable domain: DVKVTQSSRYLVKRTGEKVFLECVQDMDHENMFWYRQDPGLGLRLIYFSYDVKMKEKGDIPEGYSVSREKKERFSLILESASTNQTSMYLCASSSLHVNRGGYEQYFGPGTRLTVT.

This clone was detected only once. The chain uses TRBV11-2 and TRBJ2-5; possible D gene TRBD2, 5 bases. The V and J ends lost 3 bases and 1 base respectively, with 15 bases between them. Germline V gene sequence: CDR1 SGHAT, CDR2 FQNNGV. The CDR3 has 16 residues. The CDR3 coding sequence is TGTGCCAGCAGCTTCGTACCCCGGGGAGTCCAAGAGACCCAGTACTTC. Protein sequence: CASSFVPRGVQETQYF. The variable domain in full, with the rest retrieved from reference TRBV11-2 and TRBJ2-5, is EAGVAQSPRYKIIEKRQSVAFWCNPISGHATLYWYQQILGQGPKLLIQFQNNGVVDDSQLPKDRFSAERLKGVDSTLKIQPAKLEDSAVYLCASSFVPRGVQETQYFGPGTRLLVL.

The chain links TRBV5-1 to TRBJ2-3, with TRBD2 matching over 9 bases. The V gene end was trimmed by 1 base and the J gene end by 3 bases; junction bases not matched to a gene: 6. The CDR3 consists of 16 residues. Looked up from germline, CDR1 is SGHRS and CDR2 is YFSETQ. DNA of the CDR3: TGCGCCAGCAGCTTGCCAGGCGGGAGGGGGACAGATACGCAGTATTTT. Its protein product is CASSLPGGRGTDTQYF.

The genes are TRBV6-2 or TRBV6-3 and TRBJ1-4; the D gene is possibly TRBD1 (6 bases). Per the germline V gene, CDR1 is MNHEY and CDR2 is SVGEGT. Deletions cut 4 bases from V and 7 bases from J, with 16 bases between. The CDR3 extends over 15 amino acids. The CDR3 sequence is CASSSTGLGTEKLFF. The CDR3 nucleotides read TGTGCCAGCAGTTCAACAGGGTTGGGAACTGAAAAACTGTTTTTT.

This rearrangement joins TRBV4-2 to TRBJ2-7, with a weak D call TRBD1 (5 bases). CDR3 size: 14 residues. V lost 1 base and J lost 0, with 7 bases in between. Germline assignment: CDR1 LGHNA and CDR2 YNFKEQ. The DNA for the CDR3 is TGTGCCAGCAGCCAAGGAGACAGCTCCTACGAGCAGTACTTC. Translating it yields CASSQGDSSYEQYF.

V usage is TRBV28 and J usage is TRBJ2-3; TRBD1 is a possible D gene (6 bases). The CDR3 runs to 16 residues. Trimming stripped 4 bases from V and 4 bases from J, with 18 bases between. Germline lookup yields CDR1 MDHEN and CDR2 SYDVKM. As DNA, the CDR3 is TGTGCCAGCAGTTCCCACGGGGTAGGGGGACCAGATACGCAGTATTTT. Its translation: CASSSHGVGGPDTQYF.

J is TRBJ2-1 and V is TRBV7-9, with 9 nucleotides matching TRBD2. J was trimmed by 5 bases and V by 3 bases; bases with no gene match: 11. Germline-derived CDR1 and CDR2 are SEHNR and FQNEAQ (reference sequence). The CDR3 is 17 amino acids. The CDR3 DNA reads TGTGCCAGCAGCTTCCCTAATAGCGGGAGAGGCGACAATGAGCAGTTCTTC. This gives the protein CASSFPNSGRGDNEQFF.

The chain uses TRBV7-6 and TRBJ1-1, with TRBD1 identical over 12 bases. The J segment lost 6 bases and the V segment lost 0 bases, leaving 5 bases of the junction unmatched. The germline V gene has CDR1 SGHVS and CDR2 FNYEAQ. CDR3 length: 16 amino acids. For the CDR3, the DNA is TGTGCCAGCAGCTTAGCGGGACAGGGGGCTCTGGCTGAAGCTTTCTTT. It yields the protein CASSLAGQGALAEAFF. The variable domain in full, completed from reference TRBV7-6 and TRBJ1-1, reads GAGVSQSPRYKVTKRGQDVALRCDPISGHVSLYWYRQALGQGPEFLTYFNYEAQQDKSGLPNDRFSAERPEGSISTLTIQRTEQRDSAMYRCASSLAGQGALAEAFFGQGTRLTVV.

The CDR3 here is CASSLNHNYGYTF. CDR3 in DNA: TGTGCCAGCAGTTTAAATCATAACTATGGCTACACCTTC. The chain couples TRBV27 to TRBJ1-2; no reliable D call. The CDR3 consists of 13 residues. Looked up from germline, CDR1 is MNHEY and CDR2 is SMNVEV (reference sequence). Deletions cut 2 bases from V and 1 base from J, with 5 bases between.

This sequence joins TRBV5-1 and TRBJ2-5, with D maybe TRBD2 (6 bases). This CDR3 is built from 15 residues. Germline V gene lookup returns CDR1 SGHRS and CDR2 YFSETQ. Between the trimmed V and J ends, which lost 4 bases and 2 bases, there was a span of 15 bases. The CDR3 DNA reads as TGCGCCAGCAGCCCCGAGGCGCGGGGACAAGAGACCCAGTACTTC. This translates into CASSPEARGQETQYF.

The sample holds a few counts of this clone. The chain carries TRBV2 and TRBJ2-7; D gene uncertain. The CDR3 consists of 11 residues. Germline CDR1 and CDR2: SNHLY and FYNNEI. V gave up 6 bases and J gave up 4 bases, with 7 bases separating them. For the CDR3, the DNA is TGTGCCAGCAGCCCCAATTACGAGCAGTACTTC. As protein: CASSPNYEQYF.

The gene calls are TRBV5-5 and TRBJ2-1; D is perhaps TRBD1 (5 bases). Germline CDR1 and CDR2: SGHKS and YYEKEE (reference sequence). The CDR3 length is 10 residues. V was trimmed by 5 bases and J by 9 bases, leaving 6 bases between them. The CDR3: CASRGVEQFF. The CDR3 bases are TGTGCCAGCAGAGGGGTTGAGCAGTTCTTC.

The CDR3 loop reads CASSYDREYGYTF. CDR3 bases: TGTGCCAGCAGTTACGACAGGGAGTATGGCTACACCTTC. The gene calls are TRBV6-2 or TRBV6-3 and TRBJ1-2; TRBD1 agrees at 7 bases. CDR3 length equals 13 residues. The germline V gene encodes CDR1 MNHEY and CDR2 SVGEGT. V lost 2 bases and J lost 5; bases outside the gene matches: 2.

The rearrangement uses TRBV7-9 and TRBJ2-1; 7 bases line up with TRBD2. V lost 4 bases and J lost 3; bases outside the gene matches: 6. Germline V CDR1 and CDR2: SEHNR, FQNEAQ (reference sequence). The length of the CDR3 is 15 residues. The CDR3 nucleotides read TGTGCCAGCAGCTCCGGCGGGAGTCTCTACAATGAGCAGTTCTTC. Protein product: CASSSGGSLYNEQFF.

This sequence joins TRBV9 and TRBJ2-1; 9 bases line up with TRBD2. Germline V gene sequence: CDR1 SGDLS, CDR2 YYNGEE. V lost 0 bases, J lost 6 bases, and 4 bases stayed unmatched. The CDR3 has 15 residues. The CDR3 protein is CASSVVVAGANEQFF. CDR3 nucleotide sequence: TGTGCCAGCAGCGTAGTAGTAGCGGGAGCCAATGAGCAGTTCTTC. The full variable domain, in which reference TRBV9 and TRBJ2-1 provide the parts outside the CDR3, is DSGVTQTPKHLITATGQRVTLRCSPRSGDLSVYWYQQSLDQGLQFLIQYYNGEERAKGNILERFSAQQFPDLHSELNLSSLELGDSALYFCASSVVVAGANEQFFGPGTRLTVL.

This chain connects TRBV19 to TRBJ2-5; 7 nucleotides agree with TRBD2. The V and J ends lost 3 bases and 4 bases, in that order; junction bases with no gene match: 5. There are 14 residues in the CDR3. CDR1 is LNHDA, CDR2 SQIVND, per germline (reference sequence). This CDR3 reads CASSILGGSETQYF. The CDR3 region has the DNA TGTGCCAGTAGTATTTTGGGGGGGTCAGAGACCCAGTACTTC. The whole variable domain, remainder taken from reference TRBV19 and TRBJ2-5, is DGGITQSPKYLFRKEGQNVTLSCEQNLNHDAMYWYRQDPGQGLRLIYYSQIVNDFQKGDIAEGYSVSREKKESFPLTVTSAQKNPTAFYLCASSILGGSETQYFGPGTRLLVL.

This chain links TRBV29-1 with TRBJ2-7, with TRBD2 as a possible D gene (7 bases). V was trimmed by 6 bases and J by 6 bases, leaving 18 bases between them. Germline V lookup: CDR1 SQVTM, CDR2 ANQGSEA. The CDR3 has 13 residues. CDR3 region: CSVISEGGVEQYF. The CDR3 DNA reads TGCAGCGTCATTAGCGAAGGGGGGGTCGAGCAGTACTTC.

The chain joins TRBV30 to TRBJ2-2; D is unclear. Per germline, CDR1 GTSNPN and CDR2 SVGIG (reference sequence). The CDR3 is made up of 16 amino acids. V was trimmed by 3 bases and J by 1 base, leaving 15 bases between them. CDR3 sequence reads: CAWRQRLNWNTGELFF. Here the CDR3 DNA reads TGTGCCTGGAGGCAGCGACTGAATTGGAACACCGGGGAGCTGTTTTTT.

The gene calls are TRBV27 and TRBJ2-2, with no clear D. Germline CDR1 is MNHEY and CDR2 is SMNVEV (reference sequence). The CDR3 consists of 14 residues. V gave up 1 base and J gave up 1 base, with 4 bases separating them. CDR3 coding DNA: TGTGCCAGCAGTTTATTGAGGAACACCGGGGAGCTGTTTTTT. Its protein is CASSLLRNTGELFF.

The V and J genes are TRBV5-1 and TRBJ2-7; TRBD1 might be the D (5 bases). The germline gives CDR1 SGHRS, CDR2 YFSETQ. Trimming took 0 bases from V and 3 from J, leaving 7 bases between them. CDR3 length equals 13 residues. CDR3 DNA: TGCGCCAGCAGCTTGGCCCAGGGCTACGAGCAGTACTTC. Residues: CASSLAQGYEQYF.

This clone was counted a single time. The chain has TRBV7-9 and TRBJ2-1; 12 bases match TRBD2. This CDR3 comprises 12 residues. Per germline, CDR1 SEHNR and CDR2 FQNEAQ (reference sequence). The junction had 4 bases not matched to a gene; V was cut back by 4 bases and J by 15 bases. CDR3 in amino acids: CASSSTSGRLFF. The CDR3 DNA follows: TGTGCCAGCAGCTCCACTAGCGGGAGGTTGTTCTTC.

This clone is a singleton in its sample. V gene TRBV14 combines with J gene TRBJ1-6; D uncertain. Germline CDR1 reads SGHDN; CDR2 reads FVKESK. The CDR3 consists of 17 residues. The ends were cut back, 0 bases at V and 3 bases at J, with 12 bases in the middle. The CDR3 nucleotides are TGTGCCAGCAGCCAAGATGCGGGTTTAGGCTATAATTCACCCCTCCACTTT. Its translation: CASSQDAGLGYNSPLHF.

The rearrangement uses TRBV9 and TRBJ1-4, with 9 bases identical to TRBD1. Losses at the gene ends were 0 bases for V and 7 bases for J; bases not matched to a gene: 4. Germline V gives CDR1 SGDLS, CDR2 YYNGEE. CDR3 length: 15 amino acids. CDR3 nucleotide sequence: TGTGCCAGCAGCGTAGCTACGACAGGGGGTGAAAAACTGTTTTTT. Translating gives CASSVATTGGEKLFF.

The chain couples TRBV6-6 to TRBJ2-7; D remains unclear. The CDR3 is 13 amino acids. Looked up from germline, CDR1 is MNHNY and CDR2 is SVGAGI (reference sequence). V lost 7 bases, J lost 4 bases, and 14 bases lay in between. CDR3 loop: CASTGSAGYEQYF. The DNA of the CDR3 is TGTGCCAGCACTGGCTCCGCCGGGTACGAGCAGTACTTC.

In its sample, this clone was seen once. DNA for the CDR3: TGTGCCAGCAGCTTAGCCTCTAGCGGCTCCTACAATGAGCAGTTCTTC. Translating gives CASSLASSGSYNEQFF. The chain uses TRBV11-1 and TRBJ2-1, with 7 nucleotides matching TRBD2. With V trimmed by 0 bases and J by 0 bases, 2 bases remained unmatched. Germline loops: CDR1 SGHAT, CDR2 FQDESV (reference sequence). CDR3 length: 16 residues.